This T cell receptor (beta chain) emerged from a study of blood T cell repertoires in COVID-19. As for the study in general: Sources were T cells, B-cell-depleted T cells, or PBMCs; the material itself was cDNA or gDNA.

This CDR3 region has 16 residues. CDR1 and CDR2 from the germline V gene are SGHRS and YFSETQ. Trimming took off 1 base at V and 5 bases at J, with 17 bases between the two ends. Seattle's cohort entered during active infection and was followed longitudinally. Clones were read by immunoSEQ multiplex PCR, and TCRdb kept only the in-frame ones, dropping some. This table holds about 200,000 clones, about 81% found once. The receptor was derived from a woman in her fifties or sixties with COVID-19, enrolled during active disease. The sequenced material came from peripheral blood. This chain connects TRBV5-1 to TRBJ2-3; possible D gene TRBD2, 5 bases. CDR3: CASSLFRADSGDTQYF. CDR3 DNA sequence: TGCGCCAGCAGCTTGTTCCGAGCGGATTCGGGAGATACGCAGTATTTT.